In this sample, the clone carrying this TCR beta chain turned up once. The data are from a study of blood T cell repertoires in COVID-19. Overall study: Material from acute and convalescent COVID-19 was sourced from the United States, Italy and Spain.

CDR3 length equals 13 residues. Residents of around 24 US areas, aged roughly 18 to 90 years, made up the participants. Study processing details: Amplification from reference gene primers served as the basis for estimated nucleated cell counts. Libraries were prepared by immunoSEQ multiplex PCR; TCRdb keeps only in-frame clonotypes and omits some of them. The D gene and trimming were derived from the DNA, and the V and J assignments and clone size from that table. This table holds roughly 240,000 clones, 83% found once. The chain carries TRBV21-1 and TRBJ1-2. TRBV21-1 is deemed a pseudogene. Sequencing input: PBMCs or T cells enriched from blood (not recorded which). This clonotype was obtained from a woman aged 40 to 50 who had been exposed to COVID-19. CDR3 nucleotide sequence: TGTGCCAGCAGCAAAGTCGGGGGGTTTAGCTACACCTTC. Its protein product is CASSKVGGFSYTF.